This TCR beta chain emerged from a study of blood T cell repertoires in COVID-19. Turning to the study itself: Collection of acute and convalescent COVID-19 samples took place in the United States, Italy and Spain.

As originally analysed: Quantification of nucleated cells was approximated via reference gene primer amplification. The assay was immunoSEQ multiplex PCR, and TCRdb's table has in-frame clones only and misses some. V, J and clone size derive from that table, while D and trimming were established from the DNA sequence. The sample lists about 480,000 clones, approximately 90% occurring once. CDR3 length: 12 residues. Looked up from germline, CDR1 is DFQATT and CDR2 is SNEGSKA (reference sequence). Trimming stripped 3 bases from V and 7 bases from J, with 12 bases between. This TCR came from a woman aged 25 to 39 with acute or convalescent COVID-19. The V gene is TRBV20-1, the J gene TRBJ1-2; D is possibly TRBD1 (5 bases). Material for sequencing was peripheral blood. The CDR3, as DNA: TGCAGTGCTAGTTCCATGGGGGGTGGCTACACCTTC. Its translation: CSASSMGGGYTF.